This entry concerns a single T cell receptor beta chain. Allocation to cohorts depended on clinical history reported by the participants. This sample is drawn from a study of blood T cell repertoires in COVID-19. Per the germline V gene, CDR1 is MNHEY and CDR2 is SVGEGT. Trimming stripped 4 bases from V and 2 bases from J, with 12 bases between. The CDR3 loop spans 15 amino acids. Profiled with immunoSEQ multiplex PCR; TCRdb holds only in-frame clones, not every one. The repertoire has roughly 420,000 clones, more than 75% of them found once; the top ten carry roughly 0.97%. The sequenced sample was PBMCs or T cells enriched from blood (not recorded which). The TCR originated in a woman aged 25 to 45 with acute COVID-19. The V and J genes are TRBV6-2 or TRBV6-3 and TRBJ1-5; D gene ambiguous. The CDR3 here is CASSSRGYGNQPQHF. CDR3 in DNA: TGTGCCAGCAGTTCGCGGGGATACGGCAATCAGCCCCAGCATTTT.